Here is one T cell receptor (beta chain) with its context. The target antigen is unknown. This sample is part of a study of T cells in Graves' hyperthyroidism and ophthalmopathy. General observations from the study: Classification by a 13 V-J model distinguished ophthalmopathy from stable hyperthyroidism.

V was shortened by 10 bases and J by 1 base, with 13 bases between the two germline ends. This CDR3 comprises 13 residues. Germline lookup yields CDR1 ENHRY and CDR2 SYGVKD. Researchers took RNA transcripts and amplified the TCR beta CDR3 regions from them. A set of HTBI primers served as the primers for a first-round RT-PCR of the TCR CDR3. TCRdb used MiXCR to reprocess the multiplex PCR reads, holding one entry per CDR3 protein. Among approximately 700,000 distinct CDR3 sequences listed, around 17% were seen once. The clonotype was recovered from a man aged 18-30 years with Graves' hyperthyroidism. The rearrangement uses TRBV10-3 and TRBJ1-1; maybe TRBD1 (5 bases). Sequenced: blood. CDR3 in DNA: TGTGCCAGTAAGGGACGGACGAACACTGAAGCTTTCTTT. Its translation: CASKGRTNTEAFF.